This record looks at one TCR beta chain sequence and its context. Its antigen is undetermined. The V and J ends lost 3 bases and 5 bases, in that order; junction bases with no gene match: 4. The CDR3 sequence is 15 residues long. Germline assignment: CDR1 KGHDR and CDR2 SFDVKD. The data derive from a study of T cells in Graves' hyperthyroidism and ophthalmopathy. As for the study in general: Peripheral blood samples were taken at initial diagnosis, prior to any treatment.

Based on clinical symptoms, serum thyroxine and TRAb, thyroid ultrasound and orbital computed tomography, diagnoses were reached. Fresh 10 ml peripheral blood yielded PBMCs. Study-level findings and limits: Through a model of 13 V-J features, ophthalmopathy was separated from stable hyperthyroidism.

Authors of the study amplified TCR beta CDR3 regions from RNA transcripts. The HTBI set primed first-round TCR CDR3 RT-PCR. TCRdb independently ran MiXCR on the multiplex PCR reads; one entry per CDR3 protein. Of around 420,000 distinct CDR3 sequences listed, approximately 15% are singletons. Sequenced: blood. The receptor's source is a young woman with Graves' hyperthyroidism. The rearrangement links TRBV24-1 to TRBJ1-1, with TRBD1 identical over 11 bases. Written as DNA, the CDR3 is TGTGCCACCAGTGATGCCGGGACAGGGGGAACTGAAGCTTTCTTT. Its protein is CATSDAGTGGTEAFF.